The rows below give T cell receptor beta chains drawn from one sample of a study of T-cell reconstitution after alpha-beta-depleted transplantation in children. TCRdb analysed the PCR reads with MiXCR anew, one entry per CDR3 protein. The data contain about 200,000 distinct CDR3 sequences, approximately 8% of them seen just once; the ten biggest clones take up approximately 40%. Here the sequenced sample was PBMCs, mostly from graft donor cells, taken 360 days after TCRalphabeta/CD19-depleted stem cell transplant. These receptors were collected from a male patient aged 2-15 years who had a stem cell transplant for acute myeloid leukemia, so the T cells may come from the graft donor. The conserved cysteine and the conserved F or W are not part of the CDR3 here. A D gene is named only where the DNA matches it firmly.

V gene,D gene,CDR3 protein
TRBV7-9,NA,ASSFRGADEKLF
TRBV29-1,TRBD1,SVCRVGTGDHMNTEAF
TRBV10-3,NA,AISAVSYEQY
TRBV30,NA,AWSVAFSSYNEQF
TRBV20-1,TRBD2,SARGIAGVPSSYNEQF
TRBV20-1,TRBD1,SALDRGPTNEKLF
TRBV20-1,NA,SAKKSENTGELF
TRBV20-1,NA,SASSSVHEQF
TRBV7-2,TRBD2,ASSVQAGEETQY
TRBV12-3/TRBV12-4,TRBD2,ATVLAGDSGANVLT
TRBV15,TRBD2,ATSTPREFYNEQF
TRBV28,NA,ASSLYGPYEQY
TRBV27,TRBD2,ASSLSRTSGVTGELF
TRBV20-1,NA,SARPGAREQPQH
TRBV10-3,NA,AISVQPRSSGNTIY
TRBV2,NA,ASTAHEQF
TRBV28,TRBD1,ASSFAGGMETQY
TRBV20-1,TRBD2,SAARLAGGRNEQF
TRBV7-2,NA,ASSLDGPAGLQY
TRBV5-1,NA,ASSSVTGSPLH
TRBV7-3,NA,ASSLKAGTDSPLH
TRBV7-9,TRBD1,ASSLTGTGSNEQF
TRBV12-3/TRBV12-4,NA,ASRFGVNSPLH
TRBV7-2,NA,ASSLPRGNTGELF
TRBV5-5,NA,ASSRRDGGGYT
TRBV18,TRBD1,ASSPDREANYGYT
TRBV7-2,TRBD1,ASSLSVSRDREFGGNQPQH
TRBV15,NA,ATSRAGGRGNTIY
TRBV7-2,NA,ASSLADPFREQY
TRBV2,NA,ASSRRGIETQY
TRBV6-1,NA,ASRPGVVTEAF
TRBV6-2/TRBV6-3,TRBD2,ASSYSSGAFNEQF
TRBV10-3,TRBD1,ANDRVNEQY
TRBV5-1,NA,ASSSGKADRGEKLF
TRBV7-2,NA,ASSLNARVTDTQY
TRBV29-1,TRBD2,SVRLAGAYNEQF
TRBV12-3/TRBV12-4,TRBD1,ASSIRTDRGRNTIY
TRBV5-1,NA,ASSLGALEAKNIQY
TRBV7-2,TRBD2,ASSSGLGYGYNEQF
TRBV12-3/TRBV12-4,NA,ASNLLGADTQY
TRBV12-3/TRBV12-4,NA,ASSWDNYNSPLH
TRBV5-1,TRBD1,ASSRTGVDQPQH
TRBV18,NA,ASSDRVVENIQY
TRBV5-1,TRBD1,ASRATGGLGTDTQY
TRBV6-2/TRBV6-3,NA,ASSPHTKNIQY
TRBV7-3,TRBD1,ASSVNRGTQY
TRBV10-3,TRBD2,AISESASGSGYNEQF
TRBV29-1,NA,SVYGGENTEAF
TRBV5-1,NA,ASSNTNLYRVKKAGELF
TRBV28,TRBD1,ATEHEGATEAF
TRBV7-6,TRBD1,ASSLETGIFADTQY
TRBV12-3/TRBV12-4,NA,ASSLTGFQETQY
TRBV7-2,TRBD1,ASSSRTGRLYEQY
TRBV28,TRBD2,ASSSRPISGSPLYNEQF
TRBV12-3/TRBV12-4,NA,ASNWDTDTQY
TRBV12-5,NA,ASGARTGRSYNEQF
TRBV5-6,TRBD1,ASSLIVQQGAGGYT
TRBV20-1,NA,SALPESDRGYQYEQY
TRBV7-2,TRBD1,ASSRDRDLETQY